The 11 T cell receptor beta chains presented below share a single source sample, sequenced in a study of OX40 agonist ivuxolimab in advanced cancers. Measured with immunoSEQ multiplex PCR; TCRdb has only the in-frame clones, and not every one. Here the sample spans about 78,000 clones, roughly 92% being singletons. Sequences were derived from CD4+ or CD8+ T cells sorted from blood, sampled in a trial of the OX40 agonist ivuxolimab. The receptors here all came from an adult with an advanced solid tumor such as melanoma, head and neck, liver or kidney cancer.

The V call is TRBV6-4, the J call TRBJ1-1; D not resolved. Germline assignment: CDR1 MRHNA and CDR2 SNTAGT. Trimming stripped 7 bases from V and 1 base from J, with 10 bases between. The CDR3 is made up of 13 amino acids. The CDR3 loop is CASNAGRNTEAFF. The CDR3 DNA follows: TGTGCCAGCAACGCAGGCCGGAACACTGAAGCTTTCTTT.

The chain joins TRBV28 to TRBJ1-5; 7 nucleotides match TRBD1. The CDR3 runs to 17 residues. The junction had 13 bases not matched to a gene; V was cut back by 7 bases and J by 1 base. Germline CDR1 is MDHEN and CDR2 is SYDVKM. The CDR3 here is CASMRTDRVGSNQPQHF. The DNA of the CDR3 is TGTGCCAGCATGCGAACCGACAGGGTGGGAAGCAATCAGCCCCAGCATTTT.

This chain joins TRBV19 and TRBJ1-2; maybe TRBD1 (5 bases). With 8 bases removed from V and 4 bases from J, the gap between germline ends came to 20 bases. Germline assignment: CDR1 LNHDA and CDR2 SQIVND (reference sequence). This CDR3 contains 15 residues. CDR3 region: CASQNPGTRPYGYTF. The CDR3 region has the DNA TGTGCCAGTCAAAACCCTGGGACCCGACCCTATGGCTACACCTTC.

The chain carries TRBV6-1 and TRBJ1-1; D possibly corresponds to TRBD1 (6 bases). Per germline, CDR1 MNHNS and CDR2 SASEGT. V lost 6 bases, J lost 6 bases, and 11 bases lay in between. This CDR3 is 12 amino acids long. For the CDR3, the DNA is TGTGCCAGCAGACTCAGGGGACCTGAAGCTTTCTTT. This translates into CASRLRGPEAFF.

The CDR3 sequence: CASSWIAGGAQYF. The CDR3 nucleotides are TGTGCCAGTAGCTGGATAGCGGGAGGGGCCCAGTACTTC. The chain has TRBV19 and TRBJ2-5; 11 bases match TRBD2. V shed 6 bases and J 9 bases; nucleotides not matched to a gene: 6. Germline V CDR1 and CDR2: LNHDA, SQIVND (reference sequence). This CDR3 region has 13 residues.

The chain uses TRBV2 and TRBJ1-2; a possible D gene is TRBD1 (5 bases). CDR1 and CDR2 (germline): SNHLY, FYNNEI. The CDR3 runs to 14 residues. V shed 3 bases and J shed 3 bases, with 11 bases lying between them. The CDR3 spells CASSDETAYYGYTF. Written as DNA, the CDR3 is TGTGCCAGCAGTGACGAGACAGCCTACTATGGCTACACCTTC.

The V gene is TRBV5-1, the J gene TRBJ1-3; D is possibly TRBD1 (5 bases). Per the germline V gene, CDR1 is SGHRS and CDR2 is YFSETQ. CDR3 length equals 16 residues. The ends were cut back, 4 bases at V and 0 bases at J, with 14 bases in the middle. CDR3 DNA sequence: TGCGCCAGCAGCCCCGGGCGGGGGGTCTCTGGAAACACCATATATTTT. This codes for CASSPGRGVSGNTIYF.

This rearrangement joins TRBV6-7 to TRBJ2-5, with 15 bases identical to TRBD2. TRBV6-7 is flagged as an ORF with uncertain function. CDR3 length: 17 amino acids. The V segment lost 8 bases and the J segment 1 base; nucleotides outside the gene matches: 8. The CDR3: CASVPGLAGGIQETQYF. The CDR3 coding sequence is TGTGCCAGCGTCCCGGGACTAGCGGGGGGAATCCAAGAGACCCAGTACTTC.

V gene TRBV28 combines with J gene TRBJ2-7; D is uncertain. The germline CDR1 and CDR2 sequences are MDHEN and SYDVKM. The CDR3 is 12 amino acids. The ends were cut back, 6 bases at V and 3 bases at J, with 9 bases in the middle. This CDR3 reads CASRHNLYEQYF. The CDR3 DNA sequence: TGTGCCAGCAGGCACAATCTCTACGAGCAGTACTTC.

The rearrangement joins TRBV5-5 to TRBJ2-2; TRBD2 matches at 15 bases. The CDR3 loop spans 17 amino acids. CDR1 is SGHKS, CDR2 YYEKEE, per germline (reference sequence). J gave up 3 bases and V 4 bases, and 4 bases lay outside the gene matches. The CDR3 is CASSRTSGGADTGELFF. The DNA for the CDR3 is TGTGCCAGCAGCCGGACTAGCGGGGGGGCCGACACCGGGGAGCTGTTTTTT.

V usage is TRBV27 and J usage is TRBJ1-1, with D perhaps matching TRBD1 (5 bases). CDR1 MNHEY and CDR2 SMNVEV come from the germline V gene (reference sequence). V shed 3 bases and J shed 4 bases, with 9 bases lying between them. The CDR3 runs 13 residues. CDR3 nucleotide sequence: TGTGCCAGCAGTTTGGTGGGGGGCACTGAAGCTTTCTTT. Translating it yields CASSLVGGTEAFF.